These 17 T cell receptor beta chains were sequenced from one sample in a study of memory CD4+ T cells and cytomegalovirus serostatus. Generated by immunoSEQ multiplex PCR, the TCRdb table keeps only in-frame clones and is missing some. Of 84,000 or so clones listed, 65% to 85% are singletons. The sort gate was single viable CD3+CD4+CD8-CD45RO+ cells for memory CD4+ T cells. Sequencing was done on a sample of memory CD4+ T cells from blood. Receptor source: an adult in good health and CMV-seronegative.

The genes are TRBV4-2 and TRBJ2-5; D not resolved. Trimming left V 0 bases short and J 1 base short, with 12 bases between. CDR3 size: 16 residues. Germline V lookup: CDR1 LGHNA, CDR2 YNFKEQ. CDR3 DNA sequence: TGTGCCAGCAGCCAAGATGAAGGCGGCGGCCAAGAGACCCAGTACTTC. This translates into CASSQDEGGGQETQYF.

The chain joins TRBV6-6 to TRBJ1-2, with D unresolved. V shed 2 bases and J shed 2 bases, with 12 bases lying between them. The germline gives CDR1 MNHNY, CDR2 SVGAGI (reference sequence). The CDR3 extends over 15 amino acids. The CDR3 sequence: CASSYLSVRNYGYTF. The CDR3 coding sequence is TGTGCCAGCAGTTACCTCTCCGTCAGGAACTATGGCTACACCTTC.

This chain joins TRBV5-4 and TRBJ2-5, with 10 nucleotides matching TRBD1. V was clipped by 6 bases and J by 7 bases; unmatched bases: 9. The length of the CDR3 is 14 residues. The germline CDR1 and CDR2 sequences are SGHNT and YYREEE (reference sequence). The CDR3 bases are TGTGCCAGCACCGACAGGGGGCTTGGGAGGACCCAGTACTTC. This encodes CASTDRGLGRTQYF.

The chain joins TRBV7-9 to TRBJ2-1; a possible D gene is TRBD2 (6 bases). The CDR3 loop spans 11 amino acids. Germline values: CDR1 SEHNR, CDR2 FQNEAQ (reference sequence). V lost 4 bases and J 8 bases, leaving 6 bases between the germline ends. This CDR3 is CASSWDYEQFF. The CDR3 nucleotides read TGTGCCAGCAGCTGGGACTATGAGCAGTTCTTC. Drawing the rest from reference TRBV7-9 and TRBJ2-1, the complete variable domain is DTGVSQNPRHKITKRGQNVTFRCDPISEHNRLYWYRQTLGQGPEFLTYFQNEAQLEKSRLLSDRFSAERPKGSFSTLEIQRTEQGDSAMYLCASSWDYEQFFGPGTRLTVL.

The chain has TRBV5-1 and TRBJ1-1, with unresolved D. V was clipped by 4 bases and J by 2 bases, with 18 bases between them. This CDR3 has 16 amino acids. The V gene's germline CDR1 is SGHRS and CDR2 YFSETQ. The CDR3 DNA is TGCGCCAGCAGCGTGGCGTCGGCTGGCAGTAACACTGAAGCTTTCTTT. Translation gives CASSVASAGSNTEAFF.

The chain has TRBV18 and TRBJ1-3; the match to TRBD1 covers 8 bases. The germline V gene encodes CDR1 KGHSH and CDR2 LQKENI. Losses at the gene ends were 3 bases for V and 2 bases for J; bases not matched to a gene: 3. The CDR3 length is 15 residues. This CDR3 reads CASSPDRVAGNTIYF. CDR3 DNA sequence: TGTGCCAGCTCACCGGACAGGGTGGCTGGAAACACCATATATTTT.

V and J are TRBV19 and TRBJ2-7; 10 nucleotides align to TRBD2. This CDR3 contains 15 residues. V lost 4 bases and J lost 7; bases outside the gene matches: 10. Germline CDR1 is LNHDA and CDR2 is SQIVND (reference sequence). Written as DNA, the CDR3 is TGTGCCAGTAGTAGATTAGCGGGGGGTGGAACGGAGCAGTACTTC. Translated: CASSRLAGGGTEQYF.

This clone was seen once. The chain is built from TRBV10-1 and TRBJ1-6, with D possibly matching TRBD1 (6 bases). CDR1 is WNHNN, CDR2 SYGVQD, per germline (reference sequence). V was trimmed by 5 bases and J by 6 bases, leaving 14 bases between them. This CDR3 contains 15 residues. Written as DNA, the CDR3 is TGCGCCAGCAGTCCTTCCCGGGACACTAATTCACCCCTCCACTTT. Its translation: CASSPSRDTNSPLHF.

This chain uses TRBV11-2 with TRBJ2-2; D gene unclear. The CDR3 is made up of 13 amino acids. The ends were cut back, 5 bases at V and 6 bases at J, with 10 bases in the middle. Germline V gives CDR1 SGHAT, CDR2 FQNNGV. CDR3 coding DNA: TGTGCCAGCAGCCGTACTTGGGCCGGGGAGCTGTTTTTT. Translated, it gives CASSRTWAGELFF. The variable domain in full, with the rest retrieved from reference TRBV11-2 and TRBJ2-2, is EAGVAQSPRYKIIEKRQSVAFWCNPISGHATLYWYQQILGQGPKLLIQFQNNGVVDDSQLPKDRFSAERLKGVDSTLKIQPAKLEDSAVYLCASSRTWAGELFFGEGSRLTVL.

The CDR3 region has the DNA TGCAGCGTGCAGGAGTCTAATGAAAAACTGTTTTTT. Protein product: CSVQESNEKLFF. This sequence joins TRBV29-1 and TRBJ1-4; D not certain. Per the germline V gene, CDR1 is SQVTM and CDR2 is ANQGSEA. V was shortened by 6 bases and J by 3 bases, with 8 bases between the two germline ends. The CDR3 consists of 12 residues.

This clone is a singleton in its sample. J is TRBJ2-7 and V is TRBV30, with no clear D. The length of the CDR3 is 12 residues. CDR1 is GTSNPN, CDR2 SVGIG, per germline (reference sequence). V was shortened by 3 bases and J by 3 bases, with 9 bases between the two germline ends. The CDR3 loop reads CAWSGQYYEQYF. The DNA of the CDR3 is TGTGCCTGGAGCGGGCAATACTACGAGCAGTACTTC.

The chain links TRBV2 to TRBJ1-6; D perhaps matches TRBD1 (5 bases). This CDR3 contains 13 residues. Per germline, CDR1 SNHLY and CDR2 FYNNEI. The V end lost 5 bases, the J end lost 9 bases, and 11 bases lay between the germline ends. The CDR3 region is CASSPGGGSPLHF. The CDR3 DNA is TGTGCCAGCAGTCCGGGGGGTGGTTCACCCCTCCACTTT.

Worth noting for this clone: The same CDR3 arises from other DNA sequences in this sample as well. This chain joins TRBV19 and TRBJ1-3, with a weak D call TRBD1 (5 bases). The germline CDR1 and CDR2 sequences are LNHDA and SQIVND (reference sequence). The CDR3 runs to 15 residues. Trimming shortened V by 1 base and J by 2 bases, and 9 bases separated the two germline ends. The CDR3 reads CASSIGAGPGNTIYF. CDR3 coding DNA: TGTGCCAGTAGTATAGGAGCAGGGCCTGGAAACACCATATATTTT.

The rearrangement joins TRBV6-1 to TRBJ2-7, with TRBD1 matching over 12 bases. Germline loops: CDR1 MNHNS, CDR2 SASEGT. V lost 7 bases and J lost 6; bases outside the gene matches: 10. The CDR3 spans 15 residues. CDR3 in DNA: TGTGCCAGCAACTCACCCGGGACAGGGGGCGCCGAGCAGTACTTC. This encodes CASNSPGTGGAEQYF.

CDR3: CASSLNGGGTDTQYF. As DNA, the CDR3 is TGTGCCAGCAGCTTAAACGGGGGAGGCACAGATACGCAGTATTTT. The V and J genes are TRBV11-3 and TRBJ2-3, with TRBD2 as a possible D gene (6 bases). CDR1 and CDR2 (germline): SGHNT, YENEEA. This CDR3 is 15 amino acids long. Trimming cost V 2 bases and J 1 base, with 10 bases left between them.

The sample holds one count of this clone. The CDR3 reads CASSEQGGNQPQHF. The CDR3 region has the DNA TGTGCCAGCAGTGAACAGGGGGGCAATCAGCCCCAGCATTTT. The gene calls are TRBV6-4 and TRBJ1-5, with TRBD1 matching over 8 bases. J was trimmed by 2 bases and V by 3 bases; bases with no gene match: 0. This CDR3 is built from 14 residues. Germline V gene lookup returns CDR1 MRHNA and CDR2 SNTAGT.

The chain links TRBV5-4 to TRBJ1-2; no clear D gene. CDR3 length: 15 amino acids. With 2 bases removed from V and 0 bases from J, the gap between germline ends came to 11 bases. Germline loops: CDR1 SGHNT, CDR2 YYREEE (reference sequence). CDR3 sequence: CASSLGSEANYGYTF. In nucleotides, the CDR3 is TGTGCCAGCAGCTTAGGGTCAGAGGCTAACTATGGCTACACCTTC.